The entry below describes one T cell receptor beta chain. Germline V gene sequence: CDR1 SGDLS, CDR2 YYNGEE. V was trimmed by 5 bases and J by 0 bases, leaving 18 bases between them. This CDR3 comprises 16 residues. These data are taken from a study of blood T cell repertoires in COVID-19. Whole-study context: Researchers got acute and convalescent COVID-19 samples from the United States, Italy and Spain. Sources were T cells, B-cell-depleted T cells, or PBMCs; the material itself was cDNA or gDNA.

In the original processing: Estimates of nucleated cell counts were drawn from the amplification of reference gene primers. The data were produced by immunoSEQ multiplex PCR, yet TCRdb's version contains in-frame clones alone and is incomplete. V, J and clone size are those of that table, while D and trimming were read from the DNA. The sample records roughly 10,000 clones, around 90% being singletons. Material for sequencing was peripheral blood. The chain is built from TRBV9 and TRBJ2-7; perhaps TRBD1 as D (6 bases). The receptor was isolated from a human donor in a cohort sampled during active COVID-19. The DNA for the CDR3 is TGTGCCAGCAGTGAGGGTCCCACAGGGCCCTCCTACGAGCAGTACTTC. Its protein is CASSEGPTGPSYEQYF.